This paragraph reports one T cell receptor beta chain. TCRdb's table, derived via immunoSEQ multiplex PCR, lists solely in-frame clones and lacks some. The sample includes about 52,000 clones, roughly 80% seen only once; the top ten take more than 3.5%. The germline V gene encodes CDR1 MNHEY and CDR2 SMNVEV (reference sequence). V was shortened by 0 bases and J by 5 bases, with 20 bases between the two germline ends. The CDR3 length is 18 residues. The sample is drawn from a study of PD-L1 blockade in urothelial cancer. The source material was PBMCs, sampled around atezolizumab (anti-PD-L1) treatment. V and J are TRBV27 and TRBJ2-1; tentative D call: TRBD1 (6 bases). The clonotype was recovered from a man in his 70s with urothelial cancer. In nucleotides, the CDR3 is TGTGCCAGCAGTTTATCTCTAGACAGGTCCCCTTCCCACAATGAGCAGTTCTTC. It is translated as CASSLSLDRSPSHNEQFF.